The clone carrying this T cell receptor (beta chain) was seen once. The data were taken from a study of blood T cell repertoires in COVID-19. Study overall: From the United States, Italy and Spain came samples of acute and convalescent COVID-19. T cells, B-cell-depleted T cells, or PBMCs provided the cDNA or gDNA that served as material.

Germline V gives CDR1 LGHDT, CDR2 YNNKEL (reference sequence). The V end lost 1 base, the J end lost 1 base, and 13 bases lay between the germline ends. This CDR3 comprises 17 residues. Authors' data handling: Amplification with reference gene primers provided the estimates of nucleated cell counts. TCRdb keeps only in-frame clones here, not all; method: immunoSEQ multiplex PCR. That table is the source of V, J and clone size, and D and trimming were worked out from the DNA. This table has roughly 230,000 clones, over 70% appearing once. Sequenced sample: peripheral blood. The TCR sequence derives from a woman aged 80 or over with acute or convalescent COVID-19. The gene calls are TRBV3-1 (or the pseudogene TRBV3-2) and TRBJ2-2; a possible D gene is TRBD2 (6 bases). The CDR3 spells CASSQVIASVNTGELFF. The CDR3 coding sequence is TGTGCCAGCAGCCAAGTGATCGCTAGCGTGAACACCGGGGAGCTGTTTTTT.